The 21 T cell receptor beta chains below come from one sample, sequenced in a study of beta chain features in type 1 diabetes listed by TCRdb under 2018. Libraries were constructed by the immunoSEQ multiplex PCR assay. The entire isolated RNA was reverse transcribed using the High Capacity cDNA Reverse Transcription Kit, and thus expressed TCRB transcripts were sequenced. The clones in this table, taken by TCRdb from immuneACCESS, are in-frame only. Not every clone is retained; where verified, under half of the shortfall comes from an unresolved V gene, and the cause of the rest is unknown. Counted in this sample were more than 250,000 clones; just over 20% of them appeared once. Clones ranked in the top ten supply 0.028% of the sample. Beyond this particular receptor, the publication reports: Type 1 diabetes patients showed a moderate but significant shortening of TCRB CDR3 length in all four CD4+ subsets.

These receptors lack a known antigen. Sequences were obtained from naive CD4+ T cells from blood. The cell subset or site label on this specimen signifies: true naive CD4+ T cells. The receptors were sampled from a middle-aged woman with type 1 diabetes.

This chain connects TRBV15 to TRBJ1-5; tentatively, D is TRBD1 (5 bases). With 1 base removed from V and 0 bases from J, the gap between germline ends came to 10 bases. Germline V gene data show CDR1 as LNHNV and CDR2 as YYDKDF (reference sequence). This CDR3 is 16 amino acids long. CDR3 sequence: CATSRGDRGSNQPQHF. The DNA for the CDR3 is TGTGCCACCAGCAGAGGAGATAGGGGTAGCAATCAGCCCCAGCATTTT.

This clone was seen only once. The V call is TRBV5-1, the J call TRBJ1-1; TRBD1 is a possible D gene (6 bases). The V end was cut by 4 bases, the J end by 11 bases, with 18 bases between. Germline CDR1 SGHRS, CDR2 YFSETQ. The CDR3 covers 13 residues. The CDR3 loop reads CASSTLQGSIAFF. In DNA form, the CDR3 reads TGCGCCAGCAGCACCCTACAGGGATCCATCGCTTTCTTT.

V gene TRBV25-1 combines with J gene TRBJ2-6, with 10 bases lining up with TRBD2. Trimming took 4 bases from V and 3 from J; bases not matched to a gene: 9. This CDR3 spans 18 amino acids. Germline-derived CDR1 and CDR2 are MGHDK and SYGVNS. CDR3 sequence: CASSASSGSVSGANVLTF. The CDR3 DNA is TGTGCCAGCAGTGCGTCTAGCGGGAGTGTGAGTGGGGCCAACGTCCTGACTTTC.

This clone was seen a handful of times. The V gene is TRBV29-1, the J gene TRBJ1-1, with D maybe TRBD1 (5 bases). This CDR3 has 14 amino acids. Trimming took off 2 bases at V and 1 base at J, with 11 bases between the two ends. CDR1 is SQVTM and CDR2 is ANQGSEA in the germline V gene. The CDR3 is CSVELRGRNTEAFF. DNA for the CDR3: TGCAGCGTTGAACTGCGGGGACGGAACACTGAAGCTTTCTTT.

The genes are TRBV7-2 and TRBJ2-3; 7 bases match TRBD2. Germline V gives CDR1 SGHTA, CDR2 FQGNSA. J was trimmed by 2 bases and V by 5 bases; bases with no gene match: 7. This CDR3 has 15 amino acids. The CDR3 DNA is TGTGCCAGCAGCCCAAGGGCGGGGGACACAGATACGCAGTATTTT. Translation: CASSPRAGDTDTQYF.

This clone was seen only a few times. CDR3 DNA sequence: TGCGCCAGCACTAGCGGGGTTAAAGAGACCCAGTACTTC. This translates into CASTSGVKETQYF. The chain joins TRBV5-1 to TRBJ2-5; TRBD2 matches 9 bases. From germline, CDR1 is SGHRS and CDR2 YFSETQ. The V segment lost 6 bases and the J segment 3 bases; nucleotides outside the gene matches: 3. The CDR3 covers 13 residues.

V and J are TRBV6-5 and TRBJ2-2; perhaps TRBD1 as D (6 bases). Between the trimmed V and J ends, which lost 10 bases and 7 bases, there was a span of 13 bases. The CDR3 is 12 amino acids. Per germline, CDR1 MNHEY and CDR2 SVGAGI. CDR3 nucleotides: TGTGCCACCTACAGGGAAATCGGGGAGCTGTTTTTT. Translation gives CATYREIGELFF.

This chain uses TRBV11-2 with TRBJ2-5; a possible D gene is TRBD1 (6 bases). V was pared by 2 bases and J by 5 bases, with 12 bases between. Germline values: CDR1 SGHAT, CDR2 FQNNGV. This CDR3 comprises 14 residues. CDR3 nucleotide sequence: TGTGCCAGCAGCTTATGGGCAGGGGAGGAGACCCAGTACTTC. Translated: CASSLWAGEETQYF.

This chain joins TRBV28 and TRBJ1-5; D is possibly TRBD1 (6 bases). The CDR3 contains 15 residues. The germline V gene has CDR1 MDHEN and CDR2 SYDVKM. The V end lost 4 bases, the J end lost 4 bases, and 14 bases lay between the germline ends. DNA for the CDR3: TGTGCCAGCAGTTCCCAGGGGTTTCTTAATCAGCCCCAGCATTTT. Protein product: CASSSQGFLNQPQHF.

This clone was counted between two and nine times. V and J are TRBV7-9 and TRBJ2-3; 8 nucleotides align to TRBD1. This CDR3 region has 17 residues. Germline CDR1 is SEHNR and CDR2 is FQNEAQ (reference sequence). J gave up 1 base and V 3 bases, and 9 bases lay outside the gene matches. The DNA for the CDR3 is TGTGCCAGCAGCTTTTCCTTGGACAGGGAAGGCACAGATACGCAGTATTTT. It yields the protein CASSFSLDREGTDTQYF.

The chain is built from TRBV2 and TRBJ2-1; TRBD2 matches at 13 bases. Trimming cost V 6 bases and J 8 bases; bases outside gene matches: 7. Germline V gene data show CDR1 as SNHLY and CDR2 as FYNNEI. This CDR3 comprises 15 residues. The DNA of the CDR3 is TGTGCCAGCAGCCTACTAGCGGGAGGGCCTCATGAGCAGTTCTTC. Translation: CASSLLAGGPHEQFF.

The V gene is TRBV4-3, the J gene TRBJ1-5; a possible D gene is TRBD1 (6 bases). This CDR3 has 13 residues. Trimming removed 3 bases at V and 7 bases at J, with 10 bases between. The germline V gene has CDR1 LGHNA and CDR2 YSLEER. The CDR3 nucleotides read TGCGCCAGCAGCCATGGCGGGGGCCAGCCCCAGCATTTT. Translating it yields CASSHGGGQPQHF.

Concerning this clone: The same CDR3 is also encoded by other DNA sequences in this sample. The chain employs TRBV9 and TRBJ1-1, with unresolved D. Germline lookup yields CDR1 SGDLS and CDR2 YYNGEE. V dropped 0 bases and J dropped 5 bases, with 5 bases sitting between them. The CDR3 consists of 12 residues. Here the CDR3 DNA reads TGTGCCAGCAGCGTAGGAGGGACTGAAGCTTTCTTT. Its translation is CASSVGGTEAFF.

The chain uses TRBV4-2 and TRBJ2-1, with D possibly matching TRBD2 (7 bases). V lost 1 base, J lost 1 base, and 11 bases lay in between. The CDR3 is 16 residues long. Germline values: CDR1 LGHNA, CDR2 YNFKEQ. The CDR3 region is CASSQGAGASYNEQFF. Here the CDR3 DNA reads TGTGCCAGCAGCCAAGGGGCGGGGGCATCCTACAATGAGCAGTTCTTC.

V gene TRBV9 combines with J gene TRBJ1-2; 7 bases fit TRBD1. Trimming at V came to 7 bases and at J to 4 bases, leaving 4 bases not matched to a gene. This CDR3 spans 12 amino acids. Germline CDR1 and CDR2: SGDLS and YYNGEE. CDR3 protein: CASSQGLYGYTF. CDR3 DNA sequence: TGTGCCAGCTCACAGGGGCTCTATGGCTACACCTTC.

The chain links TRBV29-1 to TRBJ2-7; possibly TRBD2 for D (6 bases). V lost 2 bases and J lost 7, with 15 bases in between. Germline V gives CDR1 SQVTM, CDR2 ANQGSEA. The CDR3 contains 13 residues. This CDR3 reads CSVEKLVGREQYF. DNA for the CDR3: TGCAGCGTTGAAAAGTTGGTAGGGAGGGAGCAGTACTTC.

The V call is TRBV30, the J call TRBJ2-7; D is perhaps TRBD2 (6 bases). The CDR3 is 13 amino acids. Trimming removed 2 bases at V and 2 bases at J, with 10 bases between. The germline V gene encodes CDR1 GTSNPN and CDR2 SVGIG (reference sequence). The CDR3 spells CAWSLSGAYEQYF. The CDR3 nucleotides read TGTGCCTGGAGTCTGTCGGGGGCCTACGAGCAGTACTTC.

CDR3 protein: CASSLSQGTFAEQYF. For the CDR3, the DNA is TGTGCCAGCAGTTTATCGCAGGGGACCTTTGCCGAGCAGTACTTC. The rearrangement links TRBV28 to TRBJ2-7; D might be TRBD1 (6 bases). Per the germline V gene, CDR1 is MDHEN and CDR2 is SYDVKM. The V end was cut by 1 base, the J end by 6 bases, with 16 bases between. The CDR3 covers 15 residues.

A few counts support this clone. V is TRBV19 and J is TRBJ1-1; the D gene is possibly TRBD1 (5 bases). Trimming shortened V by 3 bases and J by 0 bases, and 8 bases separated the two germline ends. Germline V gene data show CDR1 as LNHDA and CDR2 as SQIVND (reference sequence). The CDR3 totals 14 residues. CDR3 loop: CASSIQGMNTEAFF. The CDR3 DNA sequence: TGTGCCAGTAGTATCCAGGGAATGAACACTGAAGCTTTCTTT.

In its sample, this clone was seen a few times. The chain carries TRBV11-2 and TRBJ2-7; maybe TRBD2 (5 bases). The CDR3 totals 14 residues. V was clipped by 5 bases and J by 2 bases, with 13 bases between them. Germline V gene data show CDR1 as SGHAT and CDR2 as FQNNGV. The CDR3 loop reads CASSPLTGAYEQYF. CDR3 in DNA: TGTGCCAGCAGCCCCCTTACCGGGGCCTACGAGCAGTACTTC.

This clone has a handful of counts. V usage is TRBV7-2 and J usage is TRBJ2-1; D remains unclear. With 1 base removed from V and 4 bases from J, the gap between germline ends came to 8 bases. This CDR3 is built from 14 residues. The germline gives CDR1 SGHTA, CDR2 FQGNSA. The CDR3, as DNA: TGTGCCAGCAGCTTAGACTACCTTTACAATGAGCAGTTCTTC. This gives the protein CASSLDYLYNEQFF.